This T cell receptor (beta chain) was documented in a study of T cells in Graves' hyperthyroidism and ophthalmopathy. Study information: Peripheral blood was taken when the disease was first diagnosed, before any treatment began.

This clonotype was seen ten or more times. Patients aged 18 to 65 had newly diagnosed hyperthyroidism that had lasted under 2 months. Authors of the study amplified TCR beta CDR3 regions from RNA transcripts. The primer set for the first-round RT-PCR of the TCR CDR3 was HTBI. TCRdb re-called the multiplex PCR reads with MiXCR, one entry per CDR3 protein. The sample has over 500,000 distinct CDR3 sequences; approximately 14% are singletons. The clonotype comes from a woman in her thirties or forties with Graves' hyperthyroidism. The sample consisted of blood.

The CDR3 DNA sequence: TGTGCCAGCAGCTTAGGAGGGACTAGCTTAGGGGAAAATAGCAATGAGCAGTTCTTC. Encoded protein: CASSLGGTSLGENSNEQFF. V is TRBV7-8 and J is TRBJ2-1; TRBD2 aligns across 9 bases. V gave up 1 base and J gave up 6 bases; unmatched junction bases: 16. This CDR3 is built from 19 residues. Germline CDR1 and CDR2: SGHVS and FQNEAQ.